Presented here are 3 T cell receptor beta chains from one specimen sequenced in a study of control samples from healthy donors and cancer patients. The table came from immunoSEQ multiplex PCR; TCRdb's copy has only in-frame clones and leaves some out. Of fewer than 90,000 clones in the sample, over 75% were seen once. Sequenced: blood. These receptors were collected from a man in his forties or fifties in good health.

V and J are TRBV27 and TRBJ1-5; D perhaps matches TRBD1 (5 bases). This CDR3 is built from 13 residues. Germline-derived CDR1 and CDR2 are MNHEY and SMNVEV (reference sequence). Trimming pared 10 bases from V and 3 bases from J, leaving 13 bases between. As DNA, the CDR3 is TGTGCCATCGGGACTGCCATCAATCAGCCCCAGCATTTT. This gives the protein CAIGTAINQPQHF.

The genes are TRBV7-9 and TRBJ1-1; 7 bases fit TRBD1. Trimming took 5 bases from V and 4 from J; bases not matched to a gene: 13. This CDR3 comprises 16 residues. Germline CDR1 reads SEHNR; CDR2 reads FQNEAQ (reference sequence). The CDR3 reads CASSNWDRLMGTEAFF. Written as DNA, the CDR3 is TGTGCCAGCAGCAATTGGGACAGACTGATGGGCACTGAAGCTTTCTTT.

This rearrangement joins TRBV6-2 or TRBV6-3 to TRBJ2-7; 9 bases fit TRBD2. Germline CDR1 and CDR2: MNHEY and SVGEGT. After removal of 4 bases from V and 2 bases from J, the junction contained 3 bases not matched to a gene. The CDR3 runs to 14 residues. For the CDR3, the DNA is TGTGCCAGCAGTTTCGTAGCGGGAGCCTACGAGCAGTACTTC. Translating it yields CASSFVAGAYEQYF.